This T cell receptor (beta chain) was sequenced in a study of T cells in pancreatic ductal adenocarcinoma. Whole-study results and caveats: Blood clonality (roughly 0.072) did not differ significantly from tumor (about 0.112).

Remarks on this clone: The antigen is unknown.

No neoadjuvant therapy was given to the selected pancreatic ductal adenocarcinoma patients before their surgery. Assay used: immunoSEQ multiplex PCR; TCRdb lists only in-frame clones, some missing. The repertoire holds several thousand clones, under 70% seen once, with roughly 30% in the top ten. Trimming stripped 1 base from V and 10 bases from J, with 20 bases between. The CDR3 extends over 16 amino acids. Germline CDR1 and CDR2: SGHVS and FQNEAQ. This sequence was found in a human donor with pancreatic ductal adenocarcinoma. The material sequenced was pancreatic tumor tissue. The gene calls are TRBV7-8 and TRBJ2-1, with D uncertain. The CDR3 coding sequence is TGTGCCAGCAGCTTAGGGGCAGGACCCTTGAGTCGCGAGCAGTTCTTC. Amino acids: CASSLGAGPLSREQFF.